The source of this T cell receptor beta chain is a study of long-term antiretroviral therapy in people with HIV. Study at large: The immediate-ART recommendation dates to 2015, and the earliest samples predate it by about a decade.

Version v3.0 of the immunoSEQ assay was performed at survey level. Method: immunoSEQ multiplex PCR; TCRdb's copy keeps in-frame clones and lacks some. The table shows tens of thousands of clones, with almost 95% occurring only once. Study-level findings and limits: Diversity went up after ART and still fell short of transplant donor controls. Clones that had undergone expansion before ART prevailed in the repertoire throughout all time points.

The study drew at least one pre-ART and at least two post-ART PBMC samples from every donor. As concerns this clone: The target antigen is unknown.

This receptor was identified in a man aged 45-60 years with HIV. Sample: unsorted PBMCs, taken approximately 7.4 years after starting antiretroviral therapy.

CDR3 DNA: TGTGCCAGCAGCCCCGGACTAGCGGGGATCCGAGGGGCCCACGAGCAGTACTTC. It translates to CASSPGLAGIRGAHEQYF. This chain links TRBV28 with TRBJ2-7; 12 bases match TRBD2. Germline V CDR1 and CDR2: MDHEN, SYDVKM. J was trimmed by 5 bases and V by 6 bases; bases with no gene match: 17. The CDR3 runs to 18 residues. Full variable domain (remainder filled in from reference TRBV28 and TRBJ2-7): DVKVTQSSRYLVKRTGEKVFLECVQDMDHENMFWYRQDPGLGLRLIYFSYDVKMKEKGDIPEGYSVSREKKERFSLILESASTNQTSMYLCASSPGLAGIRGAHEQYFGPGTRLTVT.